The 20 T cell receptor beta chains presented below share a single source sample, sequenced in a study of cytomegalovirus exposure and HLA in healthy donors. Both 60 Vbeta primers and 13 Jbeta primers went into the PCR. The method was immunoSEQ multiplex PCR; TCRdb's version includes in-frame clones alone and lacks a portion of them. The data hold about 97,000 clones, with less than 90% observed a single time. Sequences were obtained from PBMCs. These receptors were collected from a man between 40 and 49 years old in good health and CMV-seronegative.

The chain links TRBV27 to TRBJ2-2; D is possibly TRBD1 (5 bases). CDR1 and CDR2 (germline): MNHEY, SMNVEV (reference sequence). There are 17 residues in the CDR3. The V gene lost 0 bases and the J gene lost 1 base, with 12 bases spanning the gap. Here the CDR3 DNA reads TGTGCCAGCAGTTTATCGGGGCTCAGGGAGAACACCGGGGAGCTGTTTTTT. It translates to CASSLSGLRENTGELFF.

CDR3 in DNA: TGCGCCAGCAGCCGATATAGCGGGGGGGGCACAGATACGCAGTATTTT. Its protein is CASSRYSGGGTDTQYF. The chain is built from TRBV5-1 and TRBJ2-3; 11 nucleotides line up with TRBD2. The CDR3 consists of 16 residues. V was clipped by 4 bases and J by 1 base; unmatched bases: 5. Germline CDR1 SGHRS, CDR2 YFSETQ.

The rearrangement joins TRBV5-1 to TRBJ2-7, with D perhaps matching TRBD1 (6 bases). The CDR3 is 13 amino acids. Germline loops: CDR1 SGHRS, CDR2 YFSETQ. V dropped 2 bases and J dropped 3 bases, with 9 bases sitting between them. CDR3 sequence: CASSFGQNYEQYF. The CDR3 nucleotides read TGCGCCAGCAGCTTCGGACAGAACTACGAGCAGTACTTC.

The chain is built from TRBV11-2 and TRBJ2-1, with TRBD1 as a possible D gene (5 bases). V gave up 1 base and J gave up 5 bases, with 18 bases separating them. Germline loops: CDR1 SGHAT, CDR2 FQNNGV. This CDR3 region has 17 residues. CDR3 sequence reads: CASSLVYRGSIHNEQFF. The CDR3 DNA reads TGTGCCAGCAGCTTAGTGTATAGGGGATCCATTCACAATGAGCAGTTCTTC.

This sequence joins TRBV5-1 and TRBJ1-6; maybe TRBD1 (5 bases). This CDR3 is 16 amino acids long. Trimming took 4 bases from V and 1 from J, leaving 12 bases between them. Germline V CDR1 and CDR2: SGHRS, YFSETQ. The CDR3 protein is CASSTGQGSYNSPLHF. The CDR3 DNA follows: TGCGCCAGCAGCACGGGCCAGGGATCCTATAATTCACCCCTCCACTTT.

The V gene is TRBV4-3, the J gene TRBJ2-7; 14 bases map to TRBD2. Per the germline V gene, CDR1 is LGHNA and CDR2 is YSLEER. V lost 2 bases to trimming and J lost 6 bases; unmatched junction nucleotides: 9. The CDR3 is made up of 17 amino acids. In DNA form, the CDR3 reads TGCGCCAGCAGCCAACTCCTTCGACTAGCGGGGGGGCCCGAGCAGTACTTC. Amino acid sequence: CASSQLLRLAGGPEQYF.

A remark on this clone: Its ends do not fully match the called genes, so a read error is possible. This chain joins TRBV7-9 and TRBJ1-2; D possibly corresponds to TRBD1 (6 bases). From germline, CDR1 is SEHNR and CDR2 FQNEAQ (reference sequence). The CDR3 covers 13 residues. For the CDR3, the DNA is TGTTCCAGCAGCACGACAGGCCTCTATGGCTACACCTTC. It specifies CSSSTTGLYGYTF.

CDR3 in amino acids: CASSPGGAGYEKGYTF. DNA for the CDR3: TGCGCCAGCAGCCCCGGGGGGGCCGGGTATGAAAAAGGCTACACCTTC. This chain connects TRBV4-3 to TRBJ1-2; possibly TRBD1 for D (6 bases). CDR1 LGHNA and CDR2 YSLEER come from the germline V gene. The V end lost 4 bases, the J end lost 8 bases, and 23 bases lay between the germline ends. The CDR3 sequence is 16 residues long.

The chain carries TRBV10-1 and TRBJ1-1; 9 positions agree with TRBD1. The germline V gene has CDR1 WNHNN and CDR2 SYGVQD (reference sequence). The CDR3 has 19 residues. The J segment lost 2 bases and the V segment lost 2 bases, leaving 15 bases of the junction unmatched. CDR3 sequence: CASSEQGEGDRDTNTEAFF. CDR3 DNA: TGCGCCAGCAGTGAGCAGGGAGAAGGGGACAGGGACACCAACACTGAAGCTTTCTTT.

The CDR3 DNA is TGTGCCAGCAGTAGTAGTAGAAATTCACCCCTCCACTTT. It encodes CASSSSRNSPLHF. The chain combines TRBV2 with TRBJ1-6, with no clear D. The CDR3 loop spans 13 amino acids. V lost 5 bases to trimming and J lost 7 bases, with 9 bases between them. In germline, CDR1 is SNHLY, CDR2 FYNNEI.

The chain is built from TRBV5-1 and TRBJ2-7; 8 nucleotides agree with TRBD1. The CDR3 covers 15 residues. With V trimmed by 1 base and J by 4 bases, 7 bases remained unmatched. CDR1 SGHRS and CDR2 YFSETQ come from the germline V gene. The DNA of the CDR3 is TGCGCCAGCAGCTTGCGTCAGGGGGCGAGATACGAGCAGTACTTC. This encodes CASSLRQGARYEQYF.

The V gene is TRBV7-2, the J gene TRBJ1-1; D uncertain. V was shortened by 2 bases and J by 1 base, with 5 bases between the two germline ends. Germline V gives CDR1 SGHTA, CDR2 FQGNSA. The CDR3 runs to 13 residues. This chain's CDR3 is CASSLSGNTEAFF. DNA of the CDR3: TGTGCCAGCAGCTTATCAGGGAACACTGAAGCTTTCTTT.

The CDR3 DNA reads as TGTGCCAGCAGCTTAGAGATTCGGGGGGCTCGGGACGAGCAGTACTTC. Translated, it gives CASSLEIRGARDEQYF. This chain links TRBV7-8 with TRBJ2-5; D may be TRBD2 (7 bases). The closer fit of TRBJ2-7 to the DNA end suggests the J call may be wrong. Germline V gives CDR1 SGHVS, CDR2 FQNEAQ. The CDR3 loop spans 16 amino acids.

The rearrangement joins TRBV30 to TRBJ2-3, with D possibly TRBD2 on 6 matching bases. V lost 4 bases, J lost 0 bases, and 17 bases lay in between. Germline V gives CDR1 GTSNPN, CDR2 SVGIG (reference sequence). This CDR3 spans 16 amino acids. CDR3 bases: TGTGCCTGGATCAGTCCGGGAGCGGCTAGCACAGATACGCAGTATTTT. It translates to CAWISPGAASTDTQYF.

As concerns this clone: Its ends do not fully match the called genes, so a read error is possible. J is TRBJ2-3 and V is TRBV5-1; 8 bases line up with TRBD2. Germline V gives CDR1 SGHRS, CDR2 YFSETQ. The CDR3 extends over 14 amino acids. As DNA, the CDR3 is TGCGCCACCAGCCCGGGACTAGAGACAGATACGCAGTATTTT. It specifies CATSPGLETDTQYF.

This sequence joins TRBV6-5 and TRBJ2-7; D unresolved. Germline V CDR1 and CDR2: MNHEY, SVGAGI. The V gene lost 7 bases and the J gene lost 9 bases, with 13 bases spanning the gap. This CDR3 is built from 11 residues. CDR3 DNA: TGTGCCAGCACCTATCAATTATTGCAGTACTTC. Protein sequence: CASTYQLLQYF.

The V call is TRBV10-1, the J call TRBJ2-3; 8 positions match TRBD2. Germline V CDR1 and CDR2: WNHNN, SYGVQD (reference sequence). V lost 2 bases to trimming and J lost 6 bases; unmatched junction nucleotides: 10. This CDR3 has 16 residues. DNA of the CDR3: TGCGCCAGCAGTGAGGAGGCGGGGGGACCACCGGATACGCAGTATTTT. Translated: CASSEEAGGPPDTQYF.

CDR3 coding DNA: TGTGCCTGGAGTGTAGGCGGGGGATCCCACAATGAGCAGTTCTTC. This gives the protein CAWSVGGGSHNEQFF. The gene calls are TRBV30 and TRBJ2-1; 7 positions match TRBD2. The junction had 7 bases not matched to a gene; V was cut back by 0 bases and J by 5 bases. This CDR3 comprises 15 residues. Germline CDR1 and CDR2: GTSNPN and SVGIG (reference sequence).

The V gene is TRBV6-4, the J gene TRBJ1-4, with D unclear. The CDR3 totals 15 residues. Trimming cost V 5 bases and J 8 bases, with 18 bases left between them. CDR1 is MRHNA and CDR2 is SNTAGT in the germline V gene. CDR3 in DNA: TGTGCCAGCAGTTTTTCGTCGGACTCTGGGGAAAAACTGTTTTTT. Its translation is CASSFSSDSGEKLFF.

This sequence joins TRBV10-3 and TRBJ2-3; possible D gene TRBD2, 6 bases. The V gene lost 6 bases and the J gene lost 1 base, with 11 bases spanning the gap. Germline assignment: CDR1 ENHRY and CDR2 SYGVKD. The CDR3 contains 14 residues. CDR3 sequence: CAIRGGAGTDTQYF. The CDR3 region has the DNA TGTGCCATCAGGGGCGGGGCGGGCACAGATACGCAGTATTTT.